The T cell receptor beta chain under discussion was sequenced for a study of Graves' ophthalmopathy and Graves' hyperthyroidism. The wider study: At the time of initial diagnosis and before any treatment, peripheral blood was collected.

Transcripts of RNA were the source for amplifying TCR beta CDR3 regions. HTBI primers primed a first-round RT-PCR, and a second-round multiplex PCR followed. TCRdb reanalysed the multiplex PCR reads using MiXCR and keeps one entry per CDR3 protein. The data contain 740,000 or so distinct CDR3 sequences, around 40% of them singletons. Out of 9 to 10 ml of fresh peripheral blood, PBMCs were obtained. This clonotype was detected only a few times. The CDR3 has 15 residues. V shed 5 bases and J 8 bases; nucleotides not matched to a gene: 14. Germline values: CDR1 SGHAT, CDR2 FQDESV (reference sequence). This sequence joins TRBV11-1 and TRBJ1-2; TRBD1 matches 7 bases. This clonotype was sampled from an adult man with Graves' ophthalmopathy. Sequences were obtained from peripheral blood. In nucleotides, the CDR3 is TGTGCCAGCAGCCCGCGTTGGAGGGGGCGTAGGGGCTACACCTTC. Its protein product is CASSPRWRGRRGYTF.